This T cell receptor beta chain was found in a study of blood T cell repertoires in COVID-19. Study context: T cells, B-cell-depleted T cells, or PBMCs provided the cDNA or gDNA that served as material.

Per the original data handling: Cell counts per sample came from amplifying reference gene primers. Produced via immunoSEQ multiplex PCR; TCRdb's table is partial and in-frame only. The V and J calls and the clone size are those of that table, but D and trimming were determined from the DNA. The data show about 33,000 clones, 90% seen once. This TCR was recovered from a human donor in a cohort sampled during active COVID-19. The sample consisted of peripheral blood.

CDR3 DNA sequence: TGTGCTAGTGGTTTGCTAACAGGGGGCCTTCACACTGAAGCTTTCTTT. Its protein product is CASGLLTGGLHTEAFF. The rearrangement joins TRBV12-5 to TRBJ1-1; 9 bases align to TRBD1. The CDR3 sequence is 16 residues long. Germline loops: CDR1 LGHNT, CDR2 FRNRAP. V shed 2 bases and J 3 bases; nucleotides not matched to a gene: 7.